This T cell receptor beta chain was found in a study of control samples from healthy donors and cancer patients. Profiling relied on immunoSEQ multiplex PCR, and the TCRdb table lists in-frame clones only, not all of them. The sample lists roughly 64,000 clones, approximately 90% occurring once. Germline trimming cut 2 bases from V and 0 bases from J; bases unmatched to any gene: 8. In germline, CDR1 is ENHRY, CDR2 SYGVKD. This CDR3 has 19 amino acids. This sequence was found in a woman in her forties or fifties with colorectal cancer. The specimen was PBMCs. This chain connects TRBV10-3 to TRBJ2-3, with 13 positions matching TRBD2. Written as DNA, the CDR3 is TGTGCCATCAGTGAGGAGAGACTAGCGGGAGGTACTAGCACAGATACGCAGTATTTT. It is translated as CAISEERLAGGTSTDTQYF.